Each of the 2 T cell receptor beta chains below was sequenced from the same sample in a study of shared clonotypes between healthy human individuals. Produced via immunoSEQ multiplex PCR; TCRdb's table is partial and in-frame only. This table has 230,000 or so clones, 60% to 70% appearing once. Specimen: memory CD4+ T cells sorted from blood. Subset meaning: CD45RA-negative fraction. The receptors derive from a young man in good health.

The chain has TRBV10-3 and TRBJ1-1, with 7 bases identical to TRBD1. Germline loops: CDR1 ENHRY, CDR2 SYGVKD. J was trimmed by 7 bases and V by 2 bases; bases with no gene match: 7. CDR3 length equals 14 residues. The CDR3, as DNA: TGTGCCATCAGTGAGCGACAAGGACAGGTTGAAGCTTTCTTT. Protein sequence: CAISERQGQVEAFF.

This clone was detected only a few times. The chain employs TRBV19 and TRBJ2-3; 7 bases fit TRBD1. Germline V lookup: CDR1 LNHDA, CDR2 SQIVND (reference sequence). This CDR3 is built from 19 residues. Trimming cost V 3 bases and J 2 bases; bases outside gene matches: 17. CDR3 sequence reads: CASSIDRDSPGRYTDTQYF. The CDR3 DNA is TGTGCCAGTAGTATTGACAGGGATTCCCCGGGTCGATACACAGATACGCAGTATTTT.